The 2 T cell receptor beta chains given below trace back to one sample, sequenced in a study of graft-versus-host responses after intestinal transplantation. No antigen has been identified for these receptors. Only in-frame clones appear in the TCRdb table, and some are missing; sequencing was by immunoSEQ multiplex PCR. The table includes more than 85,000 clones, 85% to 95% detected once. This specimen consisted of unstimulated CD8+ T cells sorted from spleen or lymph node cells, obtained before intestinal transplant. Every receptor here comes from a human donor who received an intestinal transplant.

CDR3 in DNA: TGTGCCAGCAGCCAAGGGTTTAGCCACCTAAATGGGGATGAGCAGTTCTTC. Protein sequence: CASSQGFSHLNGDEQFF. The V call is TRBV14, the J call TRBJ2-1; D is undetermined. This CDR3 comprises 17 residues. Between the trimmed V and J ends, which lost 1 base and 8 bases, there was a span of 21 bases. Looked up from germline, CDR1 is SGHDN and CDR2 is FVKESK.

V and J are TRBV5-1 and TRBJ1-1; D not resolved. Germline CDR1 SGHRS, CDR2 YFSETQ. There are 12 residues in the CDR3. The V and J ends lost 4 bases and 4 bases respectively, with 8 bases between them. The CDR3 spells CASSGSPTEAFF. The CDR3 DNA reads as TGCGCCAGCAGCGGTAGCCCCACTGAAGCTTTCTTT.